Given below is one T cell receptor beta chain in context. It lacks a known antigen. No base qualities exist here, and no much larger clone lies one base off it. This entry belongs to a study of Siglec-9 on CD8 T cells in melanoma (dated by TCRdb to the late 2010s). Concerning the study at large: The study examined the expression of Siglec-9 on CD8+ T cells and how Siglec-9 regulates T cells within the melanoma tumor microenvironment. Overall study results and their limits: According to the report, an effector memory CD8+ T-cell subset that seemed to build up inside melanoma tumors was both marked and regulated by Siglec-9.

The receptor library was made with the immunoSEQ multiplex PCR assay. What TCRdb holds here is the immuneACCESS table cut down to in-frame rearrangements. Part of the clones is not present; checked against another copy, under half of the missing clones reflect an unresolved V gene, and the others are unexplained. The sample yields 30,000 to 45,000 clones; approximately 84% were counted once. More than 1.5% of the sample comes from the top ten. The sample was Siglec-9- CD8+ T cells sorted from blood. The sample's cell subset or site label, decoded: CD8 T cells lacking Siglec-9. The sequence came from a human donor in good health.

The DNA sequence is given as TGTGCCAGTAGTATCCTAGCGGGGGGTAACAATGAGCAGTTCTTC. This yields the protein CASSILAGGNNEQFF. The chain employs TRBV19 and TRBJ2-1, and 11 junctional nucleotides match TRBD2. Germline trimming: 3 bases from V, 5 bases from J; junction bases outside gene matches: 3. The CDR1 and CDR2 encoded by the germline V gene (reference sequence) are LNHDA and SQIVND. The CDR3 starts with the cysteine, ends with the phenylalanine, and has 15 residues. The sequence is cut down to CDR3 DNA, 45 bases in frame from base 1.